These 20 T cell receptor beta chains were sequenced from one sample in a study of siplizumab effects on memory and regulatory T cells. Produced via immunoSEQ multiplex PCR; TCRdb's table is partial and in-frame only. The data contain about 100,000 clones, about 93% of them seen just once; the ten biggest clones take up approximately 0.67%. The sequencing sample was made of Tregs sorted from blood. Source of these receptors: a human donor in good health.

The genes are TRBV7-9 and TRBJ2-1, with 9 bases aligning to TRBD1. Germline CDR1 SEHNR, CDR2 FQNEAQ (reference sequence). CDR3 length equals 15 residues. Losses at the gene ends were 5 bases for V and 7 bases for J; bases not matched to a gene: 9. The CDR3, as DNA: TGTGCCAGCAGCCGCACCGGGACAGGGAGAAATGAGCAGTTCTTC. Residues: CASSRTGTGRNEQFF.

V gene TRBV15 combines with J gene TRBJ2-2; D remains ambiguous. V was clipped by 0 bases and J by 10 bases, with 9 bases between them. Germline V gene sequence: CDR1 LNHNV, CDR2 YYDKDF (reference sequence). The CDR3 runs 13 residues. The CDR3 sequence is CATSREDFTELFF. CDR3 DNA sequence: TGTGCCACCAGCAGAGAAGACTTCACGGAGCTGTTTTTT.

The CDR3 region has the DNA TGTGCCAGCTGGGGGTTGTACACCGGGGAGCTGTTTTTT. Its protein product is CASWGLYTGELFF. The chain combines TRBV6-5 with TRBJ2-2; D possibly uses TRBD1 or TRBD2 (5 bases each). The CDR3 contains 13 residues. The V gene's germline CDR1 is MNHEY and CDR2 SVGAGI. The V and J ends lost 8 bases and 3 bases respectively, with 10 bases between them.

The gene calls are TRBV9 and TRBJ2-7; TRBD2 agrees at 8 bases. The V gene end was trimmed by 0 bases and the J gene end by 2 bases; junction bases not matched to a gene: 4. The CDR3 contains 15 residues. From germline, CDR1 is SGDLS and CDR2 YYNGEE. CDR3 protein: CASSVGTGGTYEQYF. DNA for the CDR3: TGTGCCAGCAGCGTAGGGACGGGGGGGACCTACGAGCAGTACTTC.

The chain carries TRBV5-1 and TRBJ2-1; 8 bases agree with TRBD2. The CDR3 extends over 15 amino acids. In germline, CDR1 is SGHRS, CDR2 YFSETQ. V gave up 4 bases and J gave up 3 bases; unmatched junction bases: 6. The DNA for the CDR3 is TGCGCCAGCAGCGCGGGACTAGGGATCTACAATGAGCAGTTCTTC. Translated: CASSAGLGIYNEQFF.

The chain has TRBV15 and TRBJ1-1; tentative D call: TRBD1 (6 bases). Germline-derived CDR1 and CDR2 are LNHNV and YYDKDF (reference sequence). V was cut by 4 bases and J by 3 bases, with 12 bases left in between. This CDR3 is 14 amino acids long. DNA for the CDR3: TGTGCCACCAGCACACCAGGGGTCCACACTGAAGCTTTCTTT. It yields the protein CATSTPGVHTEAFF.

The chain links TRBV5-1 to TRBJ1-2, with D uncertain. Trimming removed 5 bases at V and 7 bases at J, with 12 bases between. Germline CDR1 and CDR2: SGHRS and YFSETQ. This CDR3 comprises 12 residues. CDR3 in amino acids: CASRASGRGYTF. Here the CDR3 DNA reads TGCGCCAGCAGGGCGAGCGGCCGTGGCTACACCTTC.

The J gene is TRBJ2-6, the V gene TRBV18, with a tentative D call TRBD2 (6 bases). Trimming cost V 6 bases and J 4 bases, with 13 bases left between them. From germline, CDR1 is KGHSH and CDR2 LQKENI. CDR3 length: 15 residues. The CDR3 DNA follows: TGTGCCAGCTCCCTAGGAGGGCGGGGGGCCAACGTCCTGACTTTC. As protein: CASSLGGRGANVLTF.

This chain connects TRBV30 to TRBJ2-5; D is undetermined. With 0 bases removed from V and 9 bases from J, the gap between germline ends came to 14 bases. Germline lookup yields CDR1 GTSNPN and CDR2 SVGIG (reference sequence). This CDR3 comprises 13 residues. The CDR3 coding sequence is TGTGCCTGGAGTGTAGACTGGTTGACGGCCCAGTACTTC. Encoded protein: CAWSVDWLTAQYF.

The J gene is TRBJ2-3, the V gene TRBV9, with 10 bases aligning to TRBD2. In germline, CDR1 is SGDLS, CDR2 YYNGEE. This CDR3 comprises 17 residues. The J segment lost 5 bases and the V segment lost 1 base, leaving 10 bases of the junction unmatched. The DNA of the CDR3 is TGTGCCAGCAGCGTATTGAGCGGGGGGGCCAGGAGAGATACGCAGTATTTT. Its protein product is CASSVLSGGARRDTQYF.

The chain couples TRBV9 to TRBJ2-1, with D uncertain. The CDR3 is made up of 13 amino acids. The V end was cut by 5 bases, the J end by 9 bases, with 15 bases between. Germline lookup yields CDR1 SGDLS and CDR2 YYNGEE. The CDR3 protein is CASSQTSTSEQFF. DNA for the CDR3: TGTGCCAGCAGTCAAACTTCGACCTCTGAGCAGTTCTTC.

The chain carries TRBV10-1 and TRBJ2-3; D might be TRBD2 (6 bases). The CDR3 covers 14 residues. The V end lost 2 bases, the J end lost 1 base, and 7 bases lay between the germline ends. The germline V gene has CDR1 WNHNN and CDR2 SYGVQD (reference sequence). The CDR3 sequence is CASSEVAGTDTQYF. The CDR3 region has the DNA TGCGCCAGCAGTGAGGTAGCGGGCACAGATACGCAGTATTTT.

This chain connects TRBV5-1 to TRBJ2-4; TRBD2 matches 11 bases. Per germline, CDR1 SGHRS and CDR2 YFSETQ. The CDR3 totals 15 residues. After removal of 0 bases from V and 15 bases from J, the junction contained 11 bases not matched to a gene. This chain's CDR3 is CASSLVGTSGGRPYF. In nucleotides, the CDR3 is TGCGCCAGCAGCTTGGTAGGGACTAGCGGAGGACGTCCGTACTTC.

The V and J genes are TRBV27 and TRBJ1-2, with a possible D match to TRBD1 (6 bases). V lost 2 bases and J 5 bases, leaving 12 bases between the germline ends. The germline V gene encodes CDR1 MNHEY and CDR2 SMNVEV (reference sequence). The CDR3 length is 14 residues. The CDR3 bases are TGTGCCAGCAGTTTAGGGAGGGGGAGGTATGGCTACACCTTC. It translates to CASSLGRGRYGYTF.

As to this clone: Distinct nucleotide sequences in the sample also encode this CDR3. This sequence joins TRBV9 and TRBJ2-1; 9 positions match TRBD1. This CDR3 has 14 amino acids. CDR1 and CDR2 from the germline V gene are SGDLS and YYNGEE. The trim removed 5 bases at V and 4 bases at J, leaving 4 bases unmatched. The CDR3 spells CASSGGQGYNEQFF. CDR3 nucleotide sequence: TGTGCCAGCAGTGGTGGACAGGGGTACAATGAGCAGTTCTTC.

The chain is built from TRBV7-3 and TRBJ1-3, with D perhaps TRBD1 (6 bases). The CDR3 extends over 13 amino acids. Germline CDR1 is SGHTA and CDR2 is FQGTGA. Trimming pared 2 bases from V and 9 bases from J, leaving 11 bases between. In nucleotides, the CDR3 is TGTGCCAGCAGCTTACAGGGGTCGAGCACCATATATTTT. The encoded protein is CASSLQGSSTIYF.

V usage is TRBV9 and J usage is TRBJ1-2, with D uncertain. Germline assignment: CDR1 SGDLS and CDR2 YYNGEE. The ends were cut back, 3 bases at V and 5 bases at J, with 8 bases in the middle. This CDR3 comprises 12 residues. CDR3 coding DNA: TGTGCCAGCAGCGGACGGGGATATGGCTACACCTTC. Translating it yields CASSGRGYGYTF.

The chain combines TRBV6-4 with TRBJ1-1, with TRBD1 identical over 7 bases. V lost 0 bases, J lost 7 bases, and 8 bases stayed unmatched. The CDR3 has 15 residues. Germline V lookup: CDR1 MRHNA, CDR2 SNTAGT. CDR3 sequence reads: CASSDSKRDSLEAFF. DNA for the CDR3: TGTGCCAGCAGTGACTCGAAAAGGGACAGTCTTGAAGCTTTCTTT.

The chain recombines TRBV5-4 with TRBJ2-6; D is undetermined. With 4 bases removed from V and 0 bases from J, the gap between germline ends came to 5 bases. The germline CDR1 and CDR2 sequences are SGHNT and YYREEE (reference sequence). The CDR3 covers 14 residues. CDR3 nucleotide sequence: TGTGCCAGCAGCGGATTCTCTGGGGCCAACGTCCTGACTTTC. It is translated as CASSGFSGANVLTF. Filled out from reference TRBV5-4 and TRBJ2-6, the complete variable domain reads ETGVTQSPTHLIKTRGQQVTLRCSSQSGHNTVSWYQQALGQGPQFIFQYYREEENGRGNFPPRFSGLQFPNYSSELNVNALELDDSALYLCASSGFSGANVLTFGAGSRLTVL.

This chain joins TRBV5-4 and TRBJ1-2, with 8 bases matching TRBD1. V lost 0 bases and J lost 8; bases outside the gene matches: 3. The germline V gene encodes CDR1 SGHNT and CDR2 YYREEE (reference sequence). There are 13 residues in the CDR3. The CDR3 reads CASSLEAGGGYTF. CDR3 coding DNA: TGTGCCAGCAGCTTGGAGGCAGGGGGCGGCTACACCTTC.